This passage covers 22 T cell receptor beta chains from one sample sequenced in a study of cytomegalovirus exposure and HLA in healthy donors. PCR was performed using 60 Vbeta and 13 Jbeta primers. The protocol was immunoSEQ multiplex PCR, while the TCRdb copy is restricted to in-frame clones and leaves out a portion. The table records 300,000 or so clones, about 83% of them present only once. Sequenced material: PBMCs. Receptors were obtained from a middle-aged woman in good health and CMV-seropositive.

V is TRBV19 and J is TRBJ1-4; 7 positions match TRBD1. This CDR3 has 15 residues. The V gene's germline CDR1 is LNHDA and CDR2 SQIVND (reference sequence). Losses at the gene ends were 8 bases for V and 0 bases for J; bases not matched to a gene: 6. CDR3 sequence reads: CASSNRGATNEKLFF. CDR3 in DNA: TGTGCCAGTTCCAACAGGGGTGCAACTAATGAAAAACTGTTTTTT. The full variable domain, in which reference TRBV19 and TRBJ1-4 provide the parts outside the CDR3, is DGGITQSPKYLFRKEGQNVTLSCEQNLNHDAMYWYRQDPGQGLRLIYYSQIVNDFQKGDIAEGYSVSREKKESFPLTVTSAQKNPTAFYLCASSNRGATNEKLFFGSGTQLSVL.

V is TRBV27 and J is TRBJ2-5, with D possibly TRBD1 on 6 matching bases. This CDR3 comprises 14 residues. Looked up from germline, CDR1 is MNHEY and CDR2 is SMNVEV (reference sequence). The V gene lost 9 bases and the J gene lost 7 bases, with 21 bases spanning the gap. The CDR3 region is CARRGAHRVGTQYF. CDR3 sequence (DNA): TGTGCCAGACGTGGGGCCCACAGGGTTGGGACCCAGTACTTC.

The chain joins TRBV28 to TRBJ1-4, with D perhaps TRBD1 (5 bases). This CDR3 comprises 13 residues. The germline CDR1 and CDR2 sequences are MDHEN and SYDVKM. Trimming took 1 base from V and 14 from J, leaving 14 bases between them. This CDR3 is CASSLSRGGDLFF. CDR3 DNA sequence: TGTGCCAGCAGTTTATCGAGAGGAGGGGACCTGTTTTTT.

The chain couples TRBV2 to TRBJ2-1; tentative D call: TRBD2 (6 bases). Trimming shortened V by 2 bases and J by 3 bases, and 11 bases separated the two germline ends. The CDR3 totals 15 residues. The germline gives CDR1 SNHLY, CDR2 FYNNEI. CDR3 loop: CASSEKDYDYNEQFF. The CDR3 nucleotides read TGTGCCAGCAGTGAAAAGGACTATGACTACAATGAGCAGTTCTTC.

This chain connects TRBV19 to TRBJ2-2; D is undetermined. CDR1 is LNHDA, CDR2 SQIVND, per germline (reference sequence). Deletions cut 2 bases from V and 4 bases from J, with 5 bases between. The CDR3 loop spans 13 amino acids. The CDR3 region has the DNA TGTGCCAGTAGTATAACAGTCACCGGGGAGCTGTTTTTT. It codes for CASSITVTGELFF.

This rearrangement joins TRBV19 to TRBJ1-4, with 8 bases lining up with TRBD1. From germline, CDR1 is LNHDA and CDR2 SQIVND (reference sequence). The ends lost 7 bases at V and 14 bases at J; junction bases unmatched: 21. The CDR3 has 16 amino acids. The CDR3 is CASNYGTGQLSGFLFF. CDR3 sequence (DNA): TGTGCCAGTAATTACGGGACAGGCCAGTTGAGTGGATTTCTGTTTTTT.

The CDR3 reads CASSQAKGGNNEKLFF. The CDR3 DNA follows: TGTGCCAGCAGCCAAGCCAAGGGGGGGAATAATGAAAAACTGTTTTTT. The chain employs TRBV4-2 and TRBJ1-4; D possibly corresponds to TRBD1 (6 bases). The CDR3 has 16 residues. V was cut by 1 base and J by 4 bases, with 13 bases left in between. Germline V gene lookup returns CDR1 LGHNA and CDR2 YNFKEQ.

V and J are TRBV2 and TRBJ2-7, with a tentative D call TRBD1 (6 bases). CDR1 and CDR2 from the germline V gene are SNHLY and FYNNEI. CDR3 length: 13 residues. Trimming removed 6 bases from V and 3 bases from J, with 12 bases in between. The CDR3 nucleotides read TGTGCCAGCAGGTATGGGGGCCTCTACGAGCAGTACTTC. This codes for CASRYGGLYEQYF.

The rearrangement joins TRBV5-6 to TRBJ1-6, with a weak D call TRBD1 (5 bases). Germline CDR1 and CDR2: SGHDT and YYEEEE. This CDR3 is 16 amino acids long. V lost 3 bases and J lost 4, with 14 bases in between. Here the CDR3 reads CASSSQVGGYNSPLHF. The CDR3 DNA is TGTGCCAGCAGCTCCCAGGTCGGGGGTTATAATTCACCCCTCCACTTT.

A few counts support this clone. This chain connects TRBV7-9 to TRBJ2-7, with TRBD2 matching over 12 bases. The V gene's germline CDR1 is SEHNR and CDR2 FQNEAQ (reference sequence). V trimming: 2 bases; J trimming: 7 bases; junction bases outside the gene matches: 6. The CDR3 spans 15 residues. CDR3 in DNA: TGTGCCAGCAGCTTACCGACTAGCGGGAGTTGGGAGCAGTACTTC. This gives the protein CASSLPTSGSWEQYF.

This chain joins TRBV28 and TRBJ1-1, with D uncertain. CDR3 size: 15 residues. Trimming took off 1 base at V and 0 bases at J, with 9 bases between the two ends. Looked up from germline, CDR1 is MDHEN and CDR2 is SYDVKM. This CDR3 reads CASSLLGNLNTEAFF. The CDR3 bases are TGTGCCAGCAGTTTATTGGGCAACCTGAACACTGAAGCTTTCTTT.

The CDR3 region is CASSISLAKNIQYF. CDR3 nucleotide sequence: TGTGCCAGTAGTATCAGTTTAGCCAAAAACATTCAGTACTTC. This rearrangement joins TRBV19 to TRBJ2-4; D uncertain. With 3 bases removed from V and 0 bases from J, the gap between germline ends came to 6 bases. Germline V gene sequence: CDR1 LNHDA, CDR2 SQIVND (reference sequence). The CDR3 runs to 14 residues.

The J gene is TRBJ2-3, the V gene TRBV9; weak D call: TRBD2 (6 bases). Germline V gene sequence: CDR1 SGDLS, CDR2 YYNGEE. The CDR3 consists of 16 residues. The germline V and J ends were trimmed by 3 bases and 2 bases, with 16 bases remaining between them. The CDR3 DNA follows: TGTGCCAGCAGCGGCCACGGGGGAGGACTCACAGATACGCAGTATTTT. It encodes CASSGHGGGLTDTQYF.

This chain uses TRBV14 with TRBJ2-1; 8 bases align to TRBD2. The CDR3 runs 17 residues. The junction had 13 bases not matched to a gene; V was cut back by 4 bases and J by 5 bases. In germline, CDR1 is SGHDN, CDR2 FVKESK. The CDR3 coding sequence is TGTGCCAGCAGCCTAAGAACGGGAGGGCAAATCAACAATGAGCAGTTCTTC. Translated: CASSLRTGGQINNEQFF.

The chain has TRBV19 and TRBJ2-7; weak D call: TRBD1 (6 bases). There are 11 residues in the CDR3. Trimming left V 7 bases short and J 4 bases short, with 8 bases between. Germline CDR1 is LNHDA and CDR2 is SQIVND (reference sequence). CDR3 sequence reads: CASIGGYEQYF. The CDR3 DNA reads TGTGCCAGTATAGGGGGATACGAGCAGTACTTC.

V is TRBV7-8 and J is TRBJ2-7; D might be TRBD1 (5 bases). The V gene lost 5 bases and the J gene lost 4 bases, with 15 bases spanning the gap. The germline gives CDR1 SGHVS, CDR2 FQNEAQ. The CDR3 is made up of 14 amino acids. The CDR3 DNA follows: TGTGCCAGCAGCCCCACTGGGCAGGGTTACGAGCAGTACTTC. This encodes CASSPTGQGYEQYF.

The gene calls are TRBV18 and TRBJ2-7, with D maybe TRBD1 (7 bases). The V gene's germline CDR1 is KGHSH and CDR2 LQKENI. CDR3 size: 12 residues. The V gene lost 3 bases and the J gene lost 6 bases, with 9 bases spanning the gap. The CDR3 region has the DNA TGTGCCAGCTCACCGCAGGGGGGCGAGCAGTACTTC. As protein: CASSPQGGEQYF.

This chain links TRBV5-1 with TRBJ1-2, with unresolved D. In germline, CDR1 is SGHRS, CDR2 YFSETQ. Trimming pared 1 base from V and 6 bases from J, leaving 7 bases between. This CDR3 is 12 amino acids long. CDR3 protein: CASSLSSDGYTF. The CDR3 nucleotides are TGCGCCAGCAGCTTGAGCAGCGATGGCTACACCTTC.

The V call is TRBV29-1, the J call TRBJ1-4, with D possibly TRBD1 on 6 matching bases. CDR1 and CDR2 (germline): SQVTM, ANQGSEA. Trimming took off 7 bases at V and 7 bases at J, with 16 bases between the two ends. There are 13 residues in the CDR3. The CDR3, as DNA: TGCAGCGCCCACCAGGGGTATAGTGAAAAACTGTTTTTT. Its translation is CSAHQGYSEKLFF.

This clone occurred once. This chain links TRBV29-1 with TRBJ2-1; TRBD1 matches at 11 bases. The V gene's germline CDR1 is SQVTM and CDR2 ANQGSEA. The CDR3 sequence is 14 residues long. J gave up 4 bases and V 6 bases, and 5 bases lay outside the gene matches. CDR3 loop: CSVRGQGAYNEQFF. Written as DNA, the CDR3 is TGCAGCGTGAGAGGACAGGGGGCGTACAATGAGCAGTTCTTC.

The chain employs TRBV18 and TRBJ2-6; 8 bases agree with TRBD1. The length of the CDR3 is 16 residues. V shed 4 bases, J shed 2 bases, and the junction held 4 bases outside the gene matches. Germline V gene lookup returns CDR1 KGHSH and CDR2 LQKENI. The CDR3, as DNA: TGTGCCAGCTCACTGACGACAGGGGCTGGGGCCAACGTCCTGACTTTC. It translates to CASSLTTGAGANVLTF.

This clone appeared a single time. This rearrangement joins TRBV5-4 to TRBJ2-2; maybe TRBD2 (5 bases). Trimming took off 0 bases at V and 3 bases at J, with 12 bases between the two ends. CDR3 length equals 16 residues. Germline V gene lookup returns CDR1 SGHNT and CDR2 YYREEE (reference sequence). The CDR3 loop reads CASSLGGSSYTGELFF. Written as DNA, the CDR3 is TGTGCCAGCAGCTTGGGCGGGTCTAGTTACACCGGGGAGCTGTTTTTT.